This T cell receptor (beta chain) stems from a study of graft-versus-host responses after intestinal transplantation. Overall study: Recipients obtained multivisceral, liver-intestinal, or isolated intestinal transplants. Uniformly, recipients were administered anti-thymocyte globulin induction with subsequent tacrolimus and steroids for about 3 years.

The data were produced by immunoSEQ multiplex PCR, yet TCRdb's version contains in-frame clones alone and is incomplete. The sample includes more than 8,000 clones, roughly 92% of them seen just once. This CDR3 is 17 amino acids long. J lost 4 bases, V lost 1 base, and 11 bases had no gene match. CDR1 MNHNS and CDR2 SASEGT come from the germline V gene. Overall study findings and caveats: Ileal or blood samples showed some GvH clones first, and such clones were also found in recipient marrow.

Comment on this clone: Its antigen is unknown.

The rearrangement links TRBV6-1 to TRBJ2-7, with 9 bases identical to TRBD1. The TCR was taken from a human patient who received an intestinal transplant, so some T cells may come from the graft donor. Sequencing used PBMCs, obtained around 31 days after intestinal transplant. This chain's CDR3 is CASSEVSWDREWYEQYF. DNA for the CDR3: TGTGCCAGCAGTGAAGTTTCATGGGACAGGGAATGGTACGAGCAGTACTTC.